Shown below are 23 T cell receptor beta chains from a single sample sequenced in a study of blood T cell repertoires in COVID-19 (dated by TCRdb to the early 2020s). Library preparation was by the immunoSEQ multiplex PCR assay. TCRdb limited this immuneACCESS table to in-frame rearrangements with V and J called. A share of clones is missing; checked studies link under half to unresolved V genes, and the rest is unexplained. The sample has 300,000 to 400,000 clones on record, approximately 89% of them singletons. The ten biggest clones cover roughly 8% of the sample. Sequenced input: peripheral blood. The receptors originated from a woman between 45 and 60 years old who had recovered from COVID-19.

V gene TRBV3-1 (or the pseudogene TRBV3-2) combines with J gene TRBJ1-2, with 7 bases that match TRBD1. After removal of 4 bases from V and 4 bases from J, the junction contained 9 bases not matched to a gene. Looked up from germline, CDR1 is LGHDT and CDR2 is YNNKEL (reference sequence). There are 15 residues in the CDR3. The CDR3 reads CASSPSDRPVYGYTF. The CDR3 DNA reads TGTGCCAGCAGCCCGTCGGACAGGCCTGTCTATGGCTACACCTTC.

V gene TRBV3-1 (or the pseudogene TRBV3-2) combines with J gene TRBJ1-2; D call uncertain. The germline V and J ends were trimmed by 0 bases and 4 bases, with 9 bases remaining between them. Germline V gene sequence: CDR1 LGHDT, CDR2 YNNKEL (reference sequence). CDR3 length equals 14 residues. CDR3 DNA sequence: TGTGCCAGCAGCCAAGAAAGTCTAGGCTATGGCTACACCTTC. Residues: CASSQESLGYGYTF.

The J gene is TRBJ2-3, the V gene TRBV24-1, with 8 bases matching TRBD2. This CDR3 has 13 amino acids. The germline V gene has CDR1 KGHDR and CDR2 SFDVKD. V lost 6 bases and J lost 9; bases outside the gene matches: 7. CDR3 in DNA: TGTGCCACCAGTCTATCAACGGGGGGGACGCAGTATTTT. It yields the protein CATSLSTGGTQYF.

The chain joins TRBV2 to TRBJ2-7; D remains unclear. From germline, CDR1 is SNHLY and CDR2 FYNNEI. CDR3 length: 12 residues. The V and J ends lost 8 bases and 2 bases respectively, with 10 bases between them. CDR3 protein: CASCGLTYEQYF. The CDR3 nucleotides read TGTGCCAGCTGCGGCTTAACCTACGAGCAGTACTTC. Filled out from reference TRBV2 and TRBJ2-7, the complete variable domain reads EPEVTQTPSHQVTQMGQEVILRCVPISNHLYFYWYRQILGQKVEFLVSFYNNEISEKSEIFDDQFSVERPDGSNFTLKIRSTKLEDSAMYFCASCGLTYEQYFGPGTRLTVT.

Concerning this clone: Germline and junction disagree at one end, which may indicate a read error. The genes are TRBV30 and TRBJ2-2; tentatively, D is TRBD2 (5 bases). The CDR3 has 12 amino acids. Germline lookup yields CDR1 GTSNPN and CDR2 SVGIG (reference sequence). Written as DNA, the CDR3 is TGTGCCTGGAATATGGGAGACCGGGGAGCTGTTTTT. Its translation: CAWNMGDRGAVF.

DNA of the CDR3: TGCAGCACCAAGGGACAGCCTAGCACAGATACGCAGTATTTT. Protein: CSTKGQPSTDTQYF. The rearrangement uses TRBV29-1 and TRBJ2-3; 7 bases align to TRBD1. The CDR3 has 14 residues. V was clipped by 8 bases and J by 0 bases; unmatched bases: 8. Germline V gene sequence: CDR1 SQVTM, CDR2 ANQGSEA.

The chain carries TRBV10-3 and TRBJ2-5; 8 bases fit TRBD1. V dropped 5 bases and J dropped 2; count of bases not matched to a gene: 7. Per the germline V gene, CDR1 is ENHRY and CDR2 is SYGVKD. This CDR3 is 15 amino acids long. The DNA for the CDR3 is TGTGCCATCAGTCAAGGACAGGGTGGGCAAGAGACCCAGTACTTC. Protein sequence: CAISQGQGGQETQYF.

The chain employs TRBV5-4 and TRBJ1-1; 7 bases align to TRBD1. Germline V lookup: CDR1 SGHNT, CDR2 YYREEE (reference sequence). This CDR3 contains 15 residues. The V segment lost 4 bases and the J segment 4 bases; nucleotides outside the gene matches: 10. The CDR3 here is CASSVTGFGGTEAFF. The DNA of the CDR3 is TGTGCCAGCAGCGTGACAGGGTTTGGTGGCACTGAAGCTTTCTTT.

The chain couples TRBV27 to TRBJ2-3; TRBD2 aligns across 7 bases. The CDR3 loop spans 20 amino acids. Germline assignment: CDR1 MNHEY and CDR2 SMNVEV (reference sequence). Trimming took 0 bases from V and 2 from J; bases not matched to a gene: 17. The CDR3 nucleotides read TGTGCCAGCAGTTTATCGGGTTGGGGGTCGGCGGGGGTGGACACAGATACGCAGTATTTT. Translating it yields CASSLSGWGSAGVDTDTQYF.

This chain links TRBV5-1 with TRBJ2-1; D is uncertain. This CDR3 region has 13 residues. Germline lookup yields CDR1 SGHRS and CDR2 YFSETQ. Trimming removed 0 bases at V and 3 bases at J, with 4 bases between. The DNA of the CDR3 is TGCGCCAGCAGCTTGGGCAGCTACAATGAGCAGTTCTTC. Translated: CASSLGSYNEQFF.

CDR3 residues: CASSRLAGMDTQYF. In DNA form, the CDR3 reads TGTGCCAGCAGTAGGCTAGCGGGCATGGATACGCAGTATTTT. The rearrangement uses TRBV2 and TRBJ2-3, with 8 bases lining up with TRBD2. V gave up 5 bases and J gave up 6 bases; unmatched junction bases: 7. In germline, CDR1 is SNHLY, CDR2 FYNNEI. This CDR3 comprises 14 residues. The full variable domain, its missing parts supplied by reference TRBV2 and TRBJ2-3, is EPEVTQTPSHQVTQMGQEVILRCVPISNHLYFYWYRQILGQKVEFLVSFYNNEISEKSEIFDDQFSVERPDGSNFTLKIRSTKLEDSAMYFCASSRLAGMDTQYFGPGTRLTVL.

The chain carries TRBV7-6 and TRBJ2-1; 10 bases map to TRBD2. This CDR3 has 16 residues. V trimming: 4 bases; J trimming: 8 bases; junction bases outside the gene matches: 11. Germline loops: CDR1 SGHVS, CDR2 FNYEAQ. In DNA, the CDR3 is TGTGCCAGCAGCTCTGTAAAAGCGGGAGGGGTCGATGAGCAGTTCTTC. As protein: CASSSVKAGGVDEQFF. The complete variable domain, with remaining parts taken from reference TRBV7-6 and TRBJ2-1, reads GAGVSQSPRYKVTKRGQDVALRCDPISGHVSLYWYRQALGQGPEFLTYFNYEAQQDKSGLPNDRFSAERPEGSISTLTIQRTEQRDSAMYRCASSSVKAGGVDEQFFGPGTRLTVL.

This clone has a single count. The chain is built from TRBV27 and TRBJ2-5; 11 positions match TRBD1. This CDR3 is built from 15 residues. Per germline, CDR1 MNHEY and CDR2 SMNVEV (reference sequence). V lost 0 bases and J lost 7; bases outside the gene matches: 4. In DNA form, the CDR3 reads TGTGCCAGCAGTTTATCGGGACAGGGGGGCGGGACCCAGTACTTC. Translating it yields CASSLSGQGGGTQYF.

The rearrangement links TRBV11-2 to TRBJ2-1; 11 bases match TRBD2. CDR1 is SGHAT and CDR2 is FQNNGV in the germline V gene. This CDR3 is built from 17 residues. V shed 2 bases and J 7 bases; nucleotides not matched to a gene: 10. CDR3 coding DNA: TGTGCCAGCAGCTTATTTGGTATAGCGGGAGGGCCAAATGAGCAGTTCTTC. It encodes CASSLFGIAGGPNEQFF.

V gene TRBV19 combines with J gene TRBJ2-5; tentative D call: TRBD2 (6 bases). The germline CDR1 and CDR2 sequences are LNHDA and SQIVND (reference sequence). V was clipped by 5 bases and J by 4 bases, with 8 bases between them. The CDR3 is 12 residues long. DNA for the CDR3: TGTGCCAGTAGTGGGACTGGAGAGACCCAGTACTTC. Its translation is CASSGTGETQYF.

This clone has more than one count but fewer than ten. The J gene is TRBJ2-1, the V gene TRBV10-3; 11 bases are a match to TRBD2. V gave up 3 bases and J gave up 7 bases; unmatched junction bases: 11. Per germline, CDR1 ENHRY and CDR2 SYGVKD. This CDR3 comprises 17 residues. The CDR3 here is CAISDAGVAGGYNEQFF. In DNA form, the CDR3 reads TGTGCCATCAGTGACGCGGGGGTAGCGGGAGGGTATAATGAGCAGTTCTTC.

DNA for the CDR3: TGTGCCAGCAGTAATATAGCGGGAATAGAGAAGACCCAGTACTTC. Residues: CASSNIAGIEKTQYF. The rearrangement joins TRBV28 to TRBJ2-5; 8 positions agree with TRBD2. The ends lost 5 bases at V and 6 bases at J; junction bases unmatched: 11. Germline CDR1 MDHEN, CDR2 SYDVKM. The CDR3 runs to 15 residues.

This sequence joins TRBV5-1 and TRBJ2-1; 7 bases agree with TRBD2. Germline V gives CDR1 SGHRS, CDR2 YFSETQ. Losses at the gene ends were 4 bases for V and 0 bases for J; bases not matched to a gene: 7. The CDR3 has 16 amino acids. CDR3 DNA sequence: TGCGCCAGCAGCCCCAGCGGGGCCAGCTCCTACAATGAGCAGTTCTTC. Translating gives CASSPSGASSYNEQFF.

The V call is TRBV5-1, the J call TRBJ1-1; D is ambiguous. Germline V lookup: CDR1 SGHRS, CDR2 YFSETQ. The CDR3 sequence is 14 residues long. Trimming removed 0 bases at V and 2 bases at J, with 8 bases between. The CDR3, as DNA: TGCGCCAGCAGCTTGGACGGGGTCAACACTGAAGCTTTCTTT. Protein product: CASSLDGVNTEAFF.

The V and J genes are TRBV7-9 and TRBJ1-5; D remains unclear. This CDR3 region has 14 residues. Germline lookup yields CDR1 SEHNR and CDR2 FQNEAQ (reference sequence). V dropped 2 bases and J dropped 5 bases, with 10 bases sitting between them. The CDR3 nucleotides are TGTGCCAGCAGCTTAAGCGAGGGTTATCAGCCCCAGCATTTT. Protein: CASSLSEGYQPQHF.

The CDR3 region has the DNA TGTGCCAGCACCGGGGACAACTACGAGCAGTACTTC. This translates into CASTGDNYEQYF. The rearrangement joins TRBV6-5 to TRBJ2-7, with D possibly TRBD1 on 6 matching bases. CDR3 size: 12 residues. The V gene's germline CDR1 is MNHEY and CDR2 SVGAGI. The germline V and J ends were trimmed by 7 bases and 3 bases, with 10 bases remaining between them.

This clone was counted between two and nine times. V usage is TRBV7-9 and J usage is TRBJ2-2; TRBD1 matches 9 bases. J lost 6 bases, V lost 5 bases, and 7 bases had no gene match. Germline V gene data show CDR1 as SEHNR and CDR2 as FQNEAQ (reference sequence). The CDR3 spans 15 residues. CDR3 sequence (DNA): TGTGCCAGCAGCACGGGACAGGGCATTGCCGGGGAGCTGTTTTTT. It specifies CASSTGQGIAGELFF.

This chain uses TRBV6-1 with TRBJ2-7, with D perhaps matching TRBD1 (5 bases). The CDR3 extends over 15 amino acids. Trimming removed 0 bases at V and 1 base at J, with 10 bases between. CDR1 is MNHNS, CDR2 SASEGT, per germline. The CDR3 bases are TGTGCCAGCAGTGAAGCCCCAGGGTCGTCCTACGAGCAGTACTTC. Translated, it gives CASSEAPGSSYEQYF.